This T cell receptor beta chain appears in the sequencing data of a study of blood T cell repertoires in COVID-19. In the original processing: Amplification from reference gene primers served as the basis for estimated nucleated cell counts. This table comes from immunoSEQ multiplex PCR, and its TCRdb copy is limited to in-frame clones, with some not included. V, J and clone size reflect that table, while D and trimming were determined from the DNA. The table has more than 150,000 clones, about four fifths seen once. Germline assignment: CDR1 SGHRS and CDR2 YFSETQ. The CDR3 sequence is 14 residues long. V lost 0 bases to trimming and J lost 0 bases, with 6 bases between them. Recruited during active infection, patients (from Seattle) were subsequently followed longitudinally.

This chain joins TRBV5-1 and TRBJ2-5; TRBD1 might be the D (5 bases). The sequencing sample was made of peripheral blood. The TCR comes from a woman of 80 years or more with COVID-19, enrolled during active disease. The CDR3 protein is CASSLEGYQETQYF. In DNA, the CDR3 is TGCGCCAGCAGCTTGGAGGGGTACCAAGAGACCCAGTACTTC. The entire variable domain, with the rest obtained from reference TRBV5-1 and TRBJ2-5, is as follows: KAGVTQTPRYLIKTRGQQVTLSCSPISGHRSVSWYQQTPGQGLQFLFEYFSETQRNKGNFPGRFSGRQFSNSRSEMNVSTLELGDSALYLCASSLEGYQETQYFGPGTRLLVL.